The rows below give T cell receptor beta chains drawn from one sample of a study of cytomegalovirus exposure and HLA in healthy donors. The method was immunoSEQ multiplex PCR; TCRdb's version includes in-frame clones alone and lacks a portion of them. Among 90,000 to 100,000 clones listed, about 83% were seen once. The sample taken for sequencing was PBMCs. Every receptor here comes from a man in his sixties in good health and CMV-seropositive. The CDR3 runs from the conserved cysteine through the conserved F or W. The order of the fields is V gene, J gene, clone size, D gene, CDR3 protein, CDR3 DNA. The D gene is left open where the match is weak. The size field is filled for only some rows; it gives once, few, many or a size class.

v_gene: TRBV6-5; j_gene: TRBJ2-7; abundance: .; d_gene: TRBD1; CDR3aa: CASSYTPGQGIYEQYF; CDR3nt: TGTGCCAGCAGTTACACCCCGGGACAGGGGATCTACGAGCAGTACTTC
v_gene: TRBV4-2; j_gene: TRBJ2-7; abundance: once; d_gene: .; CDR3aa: CASSPEAREGEQYF; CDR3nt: TGTGCCAGCAGCCCGGAGGCGCGAGAGGGCGAGCAGTACTTC
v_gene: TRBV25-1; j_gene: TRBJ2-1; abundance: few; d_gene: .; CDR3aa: CASRTLAIGEQFF; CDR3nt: TGTGCCAGCAGAACACTAGCTATAGGTGAGCAGTTCTTC
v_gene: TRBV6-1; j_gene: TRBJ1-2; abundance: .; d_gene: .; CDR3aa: CASSQGDGGPYYGYTF; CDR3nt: TGTGCCAGCAGTCAAGGGGACGGAGGGCCATACTATGGCTACACCTTC
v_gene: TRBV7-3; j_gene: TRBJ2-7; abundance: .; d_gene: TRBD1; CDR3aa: CASSLTGASLYEQYF; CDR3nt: TGTGCCAGCAGCTTGACAGGGGCCTCTCTTTACGAGCAGTACTTC
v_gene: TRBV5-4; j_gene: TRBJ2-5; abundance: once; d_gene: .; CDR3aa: CASSLGPGGEETQYF; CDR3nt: TGTGCCAGCAGCTTAGGGCCGGGCGGGGAAGAGACCCAGTACTTC
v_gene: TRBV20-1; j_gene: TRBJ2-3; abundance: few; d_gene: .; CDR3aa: CSAPRGDTQYF; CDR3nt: TGCAGTGCTCCCCGAGGGGATACGCAGTATTTT
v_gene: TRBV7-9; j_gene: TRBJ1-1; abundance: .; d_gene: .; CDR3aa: CASSLWGDTEAFF; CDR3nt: TGTGCCAGCAGCTTATGGGGGGATACTGAAGCTTTCTTT
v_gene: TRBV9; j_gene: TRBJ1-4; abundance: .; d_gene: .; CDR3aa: CASSPTIQGREKLFF; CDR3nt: TGTGCCAGCAGCCCGACAATACAGGGAAGGGAAAAACTGTTTTTT
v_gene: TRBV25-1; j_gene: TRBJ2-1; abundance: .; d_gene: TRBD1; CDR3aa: CASVPPGQGYNEQFF; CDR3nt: TGTGCCAGCGTACCGCCGGGACAGGGGTACAATGAGCAGTTCTTC
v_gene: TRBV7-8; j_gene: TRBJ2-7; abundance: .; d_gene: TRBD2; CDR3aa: CASSLGRAGKALPYEQYF; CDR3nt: TGTGCCAGCAGCCTAGGGAGGGCAGGCAAGGCCCTCCCCTACGAGCAGTACTTC
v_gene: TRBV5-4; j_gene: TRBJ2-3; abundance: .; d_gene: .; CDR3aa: CASSNRGTPGADTQYF; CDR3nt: TGTGCCAGCAGCAACCGAGGGACCCCGGGAGCAGATACGCAGTATTTT
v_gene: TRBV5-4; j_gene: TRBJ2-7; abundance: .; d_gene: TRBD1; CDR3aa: CASSPGQGASYEQYF; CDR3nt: TGTGCCAGCAGCCCGGGACAGGGCGCCTCCTACGAGCAGTACTTC
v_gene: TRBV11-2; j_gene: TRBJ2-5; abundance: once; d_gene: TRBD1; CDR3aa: CASSRDRDGTQYF; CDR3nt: TGTGCCAGCAGCCGGGACAGGGACGGGACCCAGTACTTC
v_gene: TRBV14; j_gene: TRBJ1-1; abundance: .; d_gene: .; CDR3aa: CASSQVFGGTEAFF; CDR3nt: TGTGCCAGCAGCCAAGTTTTCGGAGGGACTGAAGCTTTCTTT
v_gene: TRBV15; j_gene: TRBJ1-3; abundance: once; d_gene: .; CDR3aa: CATSRGSSGNTIYF; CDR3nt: TGTGCCACCAGCAGGGGCAGCTCTGGAAACACCATATATTTT
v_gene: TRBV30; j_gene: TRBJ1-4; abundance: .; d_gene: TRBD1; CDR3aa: CAWSVRAGGNEKLFF; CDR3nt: TGTGCCTGGAGTGTAAGAGCAGGGGGGAATGAAAAACTGTTTTTT
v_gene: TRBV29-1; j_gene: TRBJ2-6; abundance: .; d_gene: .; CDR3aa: CSVLYGANVLTF; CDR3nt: TGCAGCGTTCTATATGGGGCCAACGTCCTGACTTTC
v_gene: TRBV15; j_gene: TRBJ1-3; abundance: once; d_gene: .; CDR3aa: CATPPRGPGNTIYF; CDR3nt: TGTGCCACCCCACCGAGAGGGCCTGGAAACACCATATATTTT
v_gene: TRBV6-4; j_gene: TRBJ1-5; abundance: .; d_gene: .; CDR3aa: CASSDSMEGPQHF; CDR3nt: TGTGCCAGCAGTGACTCCATGGAGGGGCCCCAGCATTTT
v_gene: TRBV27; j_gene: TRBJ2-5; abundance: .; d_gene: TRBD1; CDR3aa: CASSLSWTGSKETQYF; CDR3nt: TGTGCCAGCAGTTTATCATGGACAGGGTCCAAAGAGACCCAGTACTTC
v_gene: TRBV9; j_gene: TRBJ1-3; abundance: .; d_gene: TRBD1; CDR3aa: CASSAARTGLLSGNTIYF; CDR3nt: TGTGCCAGCAGCGCCGCGCGGACAGGGTTATTATCTGGAAACACCATATATTTT
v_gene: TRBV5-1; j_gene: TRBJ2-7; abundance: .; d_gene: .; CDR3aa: CASSLGGLEQYF; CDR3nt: TGCGCCAGCAGCTTGGGGGGGCTCGAGCAGTACTTC
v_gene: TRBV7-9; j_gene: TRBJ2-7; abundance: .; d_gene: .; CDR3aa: CASSPSPDTYEQYF; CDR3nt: TGTGCCAGCAGCCCCAGCCCGGACACCTACGAGCAGTACTTC
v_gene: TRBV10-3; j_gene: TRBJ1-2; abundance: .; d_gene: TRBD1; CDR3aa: CAAGTGSDYGYTF; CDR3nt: TGTGCCGCCGGGACAGGGTCGGACTATGGCTACACCTTC
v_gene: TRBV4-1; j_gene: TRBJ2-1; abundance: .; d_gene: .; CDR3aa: CASSQGTSSYNEQFF; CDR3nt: TGCGCCAGCAGCCAAGGCACAAGCTCCTACAATGAGCAGTTCTTC
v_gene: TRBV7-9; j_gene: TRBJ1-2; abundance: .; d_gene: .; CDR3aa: CASSLAGREAYGYTF; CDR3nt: TGTGCCAGCAGCTTAGCGGGCAGGGAAGCTTATGGCTACACCTTC
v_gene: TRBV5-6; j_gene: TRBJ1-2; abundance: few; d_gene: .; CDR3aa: CASSLFGAGFVNYGYTF; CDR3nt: TGTGCCAGCAGCTTATTCGGTGCAGGGTTTGTTAACTATGGCTACACCTTC
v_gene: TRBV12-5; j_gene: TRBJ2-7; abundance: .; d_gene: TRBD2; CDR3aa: CASGLVRGTSGGSSYEQYF; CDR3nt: TGTGCTAGTGGTTTGGTACGCGGGACTAGCGGGGGGAGCTCCTACGAGCAGTACTTC
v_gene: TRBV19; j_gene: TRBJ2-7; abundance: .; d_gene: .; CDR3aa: CASSRGPLVSANYEQYF; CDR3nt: TGTGCCAGTAGTAGGGGCCCCTTAGTGTCGGCCAACTACGAGCAGTACTTC
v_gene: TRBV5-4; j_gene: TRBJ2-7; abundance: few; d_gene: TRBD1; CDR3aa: CASSVGQGSSYEQYF; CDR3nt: TGTGCCAGCAGCGTCGGACAGGGGAGCTCCTACGAGCAGTACTTC
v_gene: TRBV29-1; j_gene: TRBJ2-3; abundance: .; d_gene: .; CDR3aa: CSVETGFGDTQYF; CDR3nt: TGCAGCGTTGAAACAGGGTTCGGAGATACGCAGTATTTT
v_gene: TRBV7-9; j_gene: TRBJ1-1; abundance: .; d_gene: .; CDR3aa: CASKGGGDWNTEAFF; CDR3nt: TGTGCCAGTAAAGGGGGGGGCGATTGGAATACTGAAGCTTTCTTT
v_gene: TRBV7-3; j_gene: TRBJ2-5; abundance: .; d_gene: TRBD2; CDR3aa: CASSGGGYQETQYF; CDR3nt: TGTGCCAGCTCGGGCGGGGGATACCAAGAGACCCAGTACTTC
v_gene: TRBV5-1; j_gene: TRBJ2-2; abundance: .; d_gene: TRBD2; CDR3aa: CASSPGLASRPLGELFF; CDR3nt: TGCGCCAGCAGCCCGGGACTAGCCAGTAGGCCCCTCGGGGAGCTGTTTTTT
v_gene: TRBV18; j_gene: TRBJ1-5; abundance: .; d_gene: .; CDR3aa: CASSRGTGGNQPQHF; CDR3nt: TGTGCCAGCTCCCGCGGGACGGGAGGCAATCAGCCCCAGCATTTT
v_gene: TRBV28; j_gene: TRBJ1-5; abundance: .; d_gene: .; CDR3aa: CASSLLVPTSNQPQHF; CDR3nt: TGTGCCAGCAGTTTATTAGTCCCGACAAGCAATCAGCCCCAGCATTTT
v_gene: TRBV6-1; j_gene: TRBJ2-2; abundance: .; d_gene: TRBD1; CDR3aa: CASKGQGRNTGELFF; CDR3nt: TGTGCCAGCAAAGGACAGGGTAGGAACACCGGGGAGCTGTTTTTT
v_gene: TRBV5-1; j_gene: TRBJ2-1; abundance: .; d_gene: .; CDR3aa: CASSRGARAGGNEQFF; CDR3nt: TGCGCCAGCAGCCGCGGGGCCAGGGCAGGCGGAAATGAGCAGTTCTTC
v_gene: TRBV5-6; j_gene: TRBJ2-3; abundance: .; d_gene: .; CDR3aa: CASSGVRDSDTQYF; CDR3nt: TGTGCCAGCAGCGGCGTCAGGGACTCAGATACGCAGTATTTT
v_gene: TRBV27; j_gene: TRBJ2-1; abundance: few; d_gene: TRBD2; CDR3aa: CASRIAGGGSHNEQFF; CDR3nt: TGTGCCAGCAGAATAGCGGGGGGAGGATCCCACAATGAGCAGTTCTTC
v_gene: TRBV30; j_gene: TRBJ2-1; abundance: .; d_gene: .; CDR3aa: CAWSLGPSSYNEQFF; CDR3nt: TGTGCCTGGAGTTTGGGGCCAAGCTCCTACAATGAGCAGTTCTTC
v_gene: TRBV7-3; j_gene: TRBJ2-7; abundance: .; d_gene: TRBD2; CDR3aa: CASSLSGLAGGQGEQYF; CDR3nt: TGTGCCAGCAGCTTAAGCGGACTAGCGGGGGGCCAAGGGGAGCAGTACTTC
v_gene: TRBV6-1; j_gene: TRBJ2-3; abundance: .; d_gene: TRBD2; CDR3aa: CASSERLSGGNKASTDTQYF; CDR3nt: TGTGCCAGCAGTGAAAGGCTTAGCGGGGGGAATAAAGCTAGCACAGATACGCAGTATTTT
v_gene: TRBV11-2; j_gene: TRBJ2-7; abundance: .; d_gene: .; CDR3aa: CASSLVPGTSYEQYF; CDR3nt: TGTGCCAGCAGCTTAGTTCCAGGTACCTCCTACGAGCAGTACTTC
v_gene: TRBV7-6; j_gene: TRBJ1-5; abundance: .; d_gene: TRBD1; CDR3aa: CARDPGQGICNQPQHF; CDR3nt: TGTGCCAGGGATCCGGGACAGGGGATCTGCAATCAGCCCCAGCATTTT
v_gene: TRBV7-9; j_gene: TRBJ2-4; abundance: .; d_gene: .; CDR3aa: CASSLGTGKNPQYF; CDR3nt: TGTGCCAGCAGCTTAGGGACTGGTAAAAACCCTCAGTACTTC